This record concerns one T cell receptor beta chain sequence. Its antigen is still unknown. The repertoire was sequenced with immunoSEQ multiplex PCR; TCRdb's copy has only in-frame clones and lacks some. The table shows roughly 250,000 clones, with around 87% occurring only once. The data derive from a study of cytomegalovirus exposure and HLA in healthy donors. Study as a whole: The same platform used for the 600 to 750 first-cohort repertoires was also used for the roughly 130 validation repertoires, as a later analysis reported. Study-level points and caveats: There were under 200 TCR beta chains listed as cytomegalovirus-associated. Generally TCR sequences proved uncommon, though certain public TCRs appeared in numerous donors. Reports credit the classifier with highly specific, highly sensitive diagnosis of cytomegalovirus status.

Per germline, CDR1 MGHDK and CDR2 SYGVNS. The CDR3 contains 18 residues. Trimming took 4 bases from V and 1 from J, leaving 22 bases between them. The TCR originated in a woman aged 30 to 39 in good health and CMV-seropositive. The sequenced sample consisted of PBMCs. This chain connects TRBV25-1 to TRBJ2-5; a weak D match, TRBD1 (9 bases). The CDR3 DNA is TGTGCCAGCAGTGCGGGGGGGTTACCGGGACAGGGCCAAGAGACCCAGTACTTC. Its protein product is CASSAGGLPGQGQETQYF.